What follows are 25 T cell receptor beta chains derived from one specimen sequenced in a study of blood T cell repertoires in COVID-19. Sequencing used immunoSEQ multiplex PCR; TCRdb keeps in-frame clones, though not all of them. The sample lists hundreds of thousands of clones; about 80% were seen once. Sequencing input: peripheral blood. Every receptor here comes from a woman older than 75 with acute or convalescent COVID-19.

Only one count was recorded for this clone. Additional DNA sequences in this sample encode the identical CDR3. V is TRBV19 and J is TRBJ2-5; 11 positions match TRBD1. Germline values: CDR1 LNHDA, CDR2 SQIVND (reference sequence). Trimming took 5 bases from V and 5 from J; bases not matched to a gene: 7. The CDR3 has 15 residues. CDR3 protein: CASSSRTGGIETQYF. DNA for the CDR3: TGTGCCAGTAGTTCAAGGACAGGGGGCATTGAGACCCAGTACTTC.

V gene TRBV24-1 combines with J gene TRBJ2-7; D unclear. CDR1 is KGHDR and CDR2 is SFDVKD in the germline V gene. Deletions cut 4 bases from V and 2 bases from J, with 2 bases between. The CDR3 runs 11 residues. The CDR3 DNA reads as TGTGCCACCAGTGACGCCTACGAGCAGTACTTC. Translating it yields CATSDAYEQYF.

This chain joins TRBV2 and TRBJ2-1; TRBD2 agrees at 10 bases. Per germline, CDR1 SNHLY and CDR2 FYNNEI. V dropped 7 bases and J dropped 6; count of bases not matched to a gene: 9. CDR3 length: 15 residues. CDR3: CASKRTSGGANEQFF. The CDR3 nucleotides read TGTGCCAGCAAGAGAACCAGCGGGGGGGCCAATGAGCAGTTCTTC.

J is TRBJ1-1 and V is TRBV5-1; TRBD1 aligns across 8 bases. Per germline, CDR1 SGHRS and CDR2 YFSETQ. V lost 3 bases and J lost 6; bases outside the gene matches: 7. This CDR3 spans 14 amino acids. In nucleotides, the CDR3 is TGCGCCAGCAGCTGGCAGGGGGCTTTGGCTGAAGCTTTCTTT. Its protein is CASSWQGALAEAFF.

The J gene is TRBJ2-2, the V gene TRBV5-1; D call uncertain. Per the germline V gene, CDR1 is SGHRS and CDR2 is YFSETQ. Deletions cut 0 bases from V and 0 bases from J, with 9 bases between. This CDR3 is 16 amino acids long. CDR3 protein: CASSLDRVTNTGELFF. The CDR3 bases are TGCGCCAGCAGCTTGGATCGGGTTACGAACACCGGGGAGCTGTTTTTT.

J is TRBJ1-2 and V is TRBV18; 9 nucleotides align to TRBD1. CDR1 and CDR2 from the germline V gene are KGHSH and LQKENI. The junction had 12 bases not matched to a gene; V was cut back by 3 bases and J by 4 bases. The CDR3 is 17 amino acids. CDR3 amino acids: CASSPTTGTGPPYGYTF. Here the CDR3 DNA reads TGTGCCAGCTCACCTACCACCGGGACAGGGCCCCCCTATGGCTACACCTTC.

The J gene is TRBJ2-7, the V gene TRBV6-1, with 7 bases lining up with TRBD1. Germline V gene sequence: CDR1 MNHNS, CDR2 SASEGT. CDR3 size: 16 residues. The ends lost 0 bases at V and 6 bases at J; junction bases unmatched: 11. The CDR3 reads CASSEAKLLGQTEQYF. In DNA form, the CDR3 reads TGTGCCAGCAGTGAAGCCAAACTTTTGGGACAGACCGAGCAGTACTTC.

This rearrangement joins TRBV19 to TRBJ2-7, with D hard to call. The germline V gene encodes CDR1 LNHDA and CDR2 SQIVND (reference sequence). CDR3 length: 16 amino acids. Deletions cut 5 bases from V and 0 bases from J, with 17 bases between. DNA of the CDR3: TGTGCCAGTAGTGGGTCCCACAGCCCCTACTCCTACGAGCAGTACTTC. It encodes CASSGSHSPYSYEQYF.

This clone has just a few counts. The same CDR3 arises from other DNA sequences in this sample as well. This chain links TRBV2 with TRBJ1-4; 9 bases map to TRBD1. V lost 6 bases and J lost 5; bases outside the gene matches: 4. The CDR3 is made up of 14 amino acids. Germline V gene lookup returns CDR1 SNHLY and CDR2 FYNNEI. The CDR3 sequence: CASSRDRVNEKLFF. In nucleotides, the CDR3 is TGTGCCAGCAGCAGGGACAGGGTGAATGAAAAACTGTTTTTT.

In this sample, this clone turned up a few times. The V gene is TRBV9, the J gene TRBJ1-2, with a possible D match to TRBD1 (6 bases). This CDR3 is 14 amino acids long. With 4 bases removed from V and 3 bases from J, the gap between germline ends came to 13 bases. Germline-derived CDR1 and CDR2 are SGDLS and YYNGEE. CDR3 in DNA: TGTGCCAGCAGCCGGGGGGGCAGAGACTATGGCTACACCTTC. It yields the protein CASSRGGRDYGYTF.

This rearrangement joins TRBV4-1 to TRBJ2-1; D is unclear. Germline CDR1 is MGHRA and CDR2 is YSYEKL. The V end lost 0 bases, the J end lost 5 bases, and 5 bases lay between the germline ends. This CDR3 comprises 13 residues. The CDR3 reads CASSQDRNNEQFF. CDR3 coding DNA: TGCGCCAGCAGCCAAGACAGAAACAATGAGCAGTTCTTC.

This clone was detected a few times. This sequence joins TRBV7-9 and TRBJ2-7, with a tentative D call TRBD1 (6 bases). CDR1 is SEHNR and CDR2 is FQNEAQ in the germline V gene (reference sequence). Trimming stripped 5 bases from V and 7 bases from J, with 21 bases between. The CDR3 has 15 amino acids. The CDR3 loop reads CASSPPGTSPREQYF. Here the CDR3 DNA reads TGTGCCAGCAGCCCACCCGGGACATCCCCTCGGGAGCAGTACTTC. Full variable domain (outside the CDR3, taken from reference TRBV7-9 and TRBJ2-7): DTGVSQNPRHKITKRGQNVTFRCDPISEHNRLYWYRQTLGQGPEFLTYFQNEAQLEKSRLLSDRFSAERPKGSFSTLEIQRTEQGDSAMYLCASSPPGTSPREQYFGPGTRLTVT.

J is TRBJ2-2 and V is TRBV7-3; perhaps TRBD2 as D (5 bases). Germline V gives CDR1 SGHTA, CDR2 FQGTGA. V was pared by 3 bases and J by 1 base, with 6 bases between. The CDR3 length is 14 residues. Here the CDR3 reads CASSLGRNTGELFF. The CDR3 DNA is TGTGCCAGCAGCTTGGGGAGGAACACCGGGGAGCTGTTTTTT.

The V gene is TRBV19, the J gene TRBJ1-1, with 11 bases aligning to TRBD1. CDR3 length: 13 amino acids. Germline CDR1 LNHDA, CDR2 SQIVND (reference sequence). J lost 7 bases, V lost 5 bases, and 3 bases had no gene match. The CDR3 DNA reads as TGTGCCAGTAGTGGACAGGGGGCGGGTGAAGCTTTCTTT. Translated: CASSGQGAGEAFF.

The rearrangement uses TRBV7-2 and TRBJ1-2, with 7 positions matching TRBD1. V trimming: 5 bases; J trimming: 8 bases; junction bases outside the gene matches: 17. The CDR3 loop spans 16 amino acids. Germline values: CDR1 SGHTA, CDR2 FQGNSA. CDR3 sequence (DNA): TGTGCCAGCAGCCCGGCAGGGGCCAGGGGGACCAAGGGCTACACCTTC. Its protein product is CASSPAGARGTKGYTF.

This sequence joins TRBV5-1 and TRBJ1-1; 7 nucleotides match TRBD1. V trimming: 0 bases; J trimming: 5 bases; junction bases outside the gene matches: 7. The germline V gene has CDR1 SGHRS and CDR2 YFSETQ. The CDR3 is 15 amino acids. In DNA form, the CDR3 reads TGCGCCAGCAGCTTGGCAGGGGGGCAAACGACTGAAGCTTTCTTT. This translates into CASSLAGGQTTEAFF.

The rearrangement uses TRBV18 and TRBJ2-7, with 8 bases aligning to TRBD1. V lost 6 bases and J lost 3; bases outside the gene matches: 7. This CDR3 spans 14 amino acids. Per germline, CDR1 KGHSH and CDR2 LQKENI. In DNA form, the CDR3 reads TGTGCCAGCTCCCAGGGGGCACGACACTACGAGCAGTACTTC. Translated: CASSQGARHYEQYF. The entire variable domain, with the rest obtained from reference TRBV18 and TRBJ2-7, is as follows: NAGVMQNPRHLVRRRGQEARLRCSPMKGHSHVYWYRQLPEEGLKFMVYLQKENIIDESGMPKERFSAEFPKEGPSILRIQQVVRGDSAAYFCASSQGARHYEQYFGPGTRLTVT.

DNA of the CDR3: TGTGCCAGCAGAGGGCGGGGCTGGGGCTATGGCTACACCTTC. This translates into CASRGRGWGYGYTF. This chain links TRBV6-5 with TRBJ1-2, with a tentative D call TRBD1 (5 bases). CDR3 length: 14 residues. The V end was cut by 6 bases, the J end by 4 bases, with 15 bases between. Germline values: CDR1 MNHEY, CDR2 SVGAGI.

This clone occurred a few times. V usage is TRBV6-5 and J usage is TRBJ2-1; 9 bases agree with TRBD2. Germline CDR1 MNHEY, CDR2 SVGAGI. The ends lost 8 bases at V and 4 bases at J; junction bases unmatched: 9. The CDR3 totals 15 residues. The CDR3, as DNA: TGTGCCAGCCGGGATAGCGGGGGCCAATACAATGAGCAGTTCTTC. Protein sequence: CASRDSGGQYNEQFF.

This chain joins TRBV2 and TRBJ1-4, with D tentatively TRBD1 (5 bases). Trimming removed 6 bases from V and 5 bases from J, with 13 bases in between. Germline CDR1 reads SNHLY; CDR2 reads FYNNEI. The CDR3 is 14 amino acids. The CDR3, as DNA: TGTGCCAGCAGGGGGCGCGGGGACAATGAAAAACTGTTTTTT. Translation gives CASRGRGDNEKLFF.

V usage is TRBV6-5 and J usage is TRBJ2-3, with 8 bases fitting TRBD2. Germline-derived CDR1 and CDR2 are MNHEY and SVGAGI. The length of the CDR3 is 15 residues. With V trimmed by 6 bases and J by 7 bases, 12 bases remained unmatched. The CDR3 nucleotides read TGTGCCAGCAGGGGGGGAGGAGCGGGGGAGAATACGCAGTATTTT. Translating gives CASRGGGAGENTQYF.

The rearrangement joins TRBV3-1 (or the pseudogene TRBV3-2) to TRBJ1-6; 9 nucleotides agree with TRBD1. The CDR3 is made up of 14 amino acids. Germline CDR1 and CDR2: LGHDT and YNNKEL (reference sequence). Losses at the gene ends were 4 bases for V and 8 bases for J; bases not matched to a gene: 3. This chain's CDR3 is CASSRDRGYSPLHF. The CDR3 DNA reads as TGTGCCAGCAGCCGAGACAGGGGGTATTCACCCCTCCACTTT.

The J gene is TRBJ2-1, the V gene TRBV7-6; 13 nucleotides agree with TRBD2. CDR3 length equals 16 residues. V shed 5 bases, J shed 5 bases, and the junction held 6 bases outside the gene matches. CDR1 SGHVS and CDR2 FNYEAQ come from the germline V gene. This CDR3 reads CASSTRTSGGNNEQFF. CDR3 in DNA: TGTGCCAGCAGCACCCGGACTAGCGGGGGAAACAATGAGCAGTTCTTC.

The chain couples TRBV7-3 to TRBJ2-1, with 10 bases identical to TRBD2. This CDR3 is built from 17 residues. Germline CDR1 is SGHTA and CDR2 is FQGTGA. V dropped 2 bases and J dropped 0; count of bases not matched to a gene: 4. This CDR3 reads CASSLLAGVSSYNEQFF. In nucleotides, the CDR3 is TGTGCCAGCAGCTTACTAGCGGGGGTTAGCTCCTACAATGAGCAGTTCTTC.

The rearrangement joins TRBV7-2 to TRBJ2-7; TRBD2 agrees at 9 bases. The CDR3 length is 16 residues. Per the germline V gene, CDR1 is SGHTA and CDR2 is FQGNSA. V lost 2 bases, J lost 1 base, and 6 bases stayed unmatched. CDR3: CASSLSGGTQSYEQYF. In DNA form, the CDR3 reads TGTGCCAGCAGCTTAAGCGGGGGGACCCAATCCTACGAGCAGTACTTC.